This T cell receptor (beta chain) was identified in a study of regulatory T cells in long-lasting Graves disease. V was clipped by 6 bases and J by 8 bases; unmatched bases: 9. The CDR3 consists of 15 residues. This clonotype was seen repeatedly, ten times or more. Time point specified: newly diagnosed GD, antithyroid drugs for less than 3 months. PBMC RNA was the source of the TCR library. Relying on iRepertoire HTBI primers and Arm-PCR of CDR3 regions, the team built TCR beta libraries. TCRdb processed the multiplex PCR reads anew with MiXCR; each CDR3 protein has one entry. The table records around 420,000 distinct CDR3 sequences, 15% of them present only once. This sample also belongs to another study, concerning T cells in Graves' hyperthyroidism and ophthalmopathy.

The source of this sequence is a woman aged 35 to 49 with Graves disease. The chain recombines TRBV12-3 or TRBV12-4 with TRBJ2-1; 11 nucleotides match TRBD2. This material consisted of peripheral blood mononuclear cells (PBMCs), taken at new diagnosis, from a patient treated with antithyroid drugs. DNA for the CDR3: TGTGCCAGCAGGGACCCGGGACTAGCGGAAGATGAGCAGTTCTTC. Encoded protein: CASRDPGLAEDEQFF.